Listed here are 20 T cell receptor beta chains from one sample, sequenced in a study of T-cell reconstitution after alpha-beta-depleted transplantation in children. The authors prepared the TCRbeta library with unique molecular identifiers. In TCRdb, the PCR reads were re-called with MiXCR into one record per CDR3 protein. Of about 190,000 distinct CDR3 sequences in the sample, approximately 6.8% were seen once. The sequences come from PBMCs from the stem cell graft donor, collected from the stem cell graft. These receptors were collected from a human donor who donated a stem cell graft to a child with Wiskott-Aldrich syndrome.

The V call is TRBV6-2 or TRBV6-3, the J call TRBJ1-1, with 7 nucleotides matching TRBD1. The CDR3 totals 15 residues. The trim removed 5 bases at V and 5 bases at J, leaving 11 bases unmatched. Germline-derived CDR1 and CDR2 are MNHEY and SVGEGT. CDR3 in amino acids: CASSTGPGGRTEAFF. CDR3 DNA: TGTGCCAGCAGTACCGGTCCAGGGGGAAGGACTGAAGCTTTCTTT.

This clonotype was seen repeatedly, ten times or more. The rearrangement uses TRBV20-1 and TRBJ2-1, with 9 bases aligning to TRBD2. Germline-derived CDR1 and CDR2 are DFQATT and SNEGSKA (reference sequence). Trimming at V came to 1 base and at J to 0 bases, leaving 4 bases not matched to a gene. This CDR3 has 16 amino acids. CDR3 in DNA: TGCAGTGCTAGAGTTGGTAGCGGGAGCTCCTACAATGAGCAGTTCTTC. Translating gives CSARVGSGSSYNEQFF.

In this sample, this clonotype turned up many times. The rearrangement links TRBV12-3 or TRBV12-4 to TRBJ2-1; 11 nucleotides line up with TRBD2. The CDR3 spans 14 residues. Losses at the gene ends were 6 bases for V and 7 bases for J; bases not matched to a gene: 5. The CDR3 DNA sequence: TGTGCCAGCAGAACCGGGACTAGCGGTAATGAGCAGTTCTTC. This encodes CASRTGTSGNEQFF.

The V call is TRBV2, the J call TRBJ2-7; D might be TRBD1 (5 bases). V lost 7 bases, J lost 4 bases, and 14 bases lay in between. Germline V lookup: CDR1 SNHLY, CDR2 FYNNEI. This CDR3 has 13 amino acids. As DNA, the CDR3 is TGTGCCAGCACCAGTGGGGCGGCTTACGAGCAGTACTTC. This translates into CASTSGAAYEQYF.

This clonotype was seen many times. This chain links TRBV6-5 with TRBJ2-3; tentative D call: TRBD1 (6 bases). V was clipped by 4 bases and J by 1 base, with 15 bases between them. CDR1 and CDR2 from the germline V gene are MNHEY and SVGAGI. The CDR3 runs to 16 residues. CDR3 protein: CASSSRGFVGTDTQYF. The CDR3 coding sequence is TGTGCCAGCAGTTCCAGGGGTTTTGTGGGCACAGATACGCAGTATTTT.

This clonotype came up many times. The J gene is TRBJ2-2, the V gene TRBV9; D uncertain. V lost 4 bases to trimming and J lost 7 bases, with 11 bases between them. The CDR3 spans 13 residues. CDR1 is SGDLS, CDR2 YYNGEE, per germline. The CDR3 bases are TGTGCCAGCAGCCTCTACGCCGGCGGGGAGCTGTTTTTT. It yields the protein CASSLYAGGELFF.

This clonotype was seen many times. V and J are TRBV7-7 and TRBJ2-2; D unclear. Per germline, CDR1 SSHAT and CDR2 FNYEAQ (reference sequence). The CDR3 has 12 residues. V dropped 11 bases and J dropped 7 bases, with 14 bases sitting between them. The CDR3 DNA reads TGTGCCGTACAGAAAGTGGGCGGGGAGCTGTTTTTT. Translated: CAVQKVGGELFF.

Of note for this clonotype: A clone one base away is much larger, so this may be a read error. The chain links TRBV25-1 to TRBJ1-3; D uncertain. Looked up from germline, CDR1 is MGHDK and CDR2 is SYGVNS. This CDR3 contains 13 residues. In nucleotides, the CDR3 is TGTGCCTGCAGTGAATACTCTGGAAACACCATATATTTT. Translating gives CACSEYSGNTIYF.

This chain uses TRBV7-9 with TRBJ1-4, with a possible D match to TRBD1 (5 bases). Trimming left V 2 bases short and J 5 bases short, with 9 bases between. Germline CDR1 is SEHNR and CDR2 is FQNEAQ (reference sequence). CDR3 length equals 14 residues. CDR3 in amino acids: CASSLSGKNEKLFF. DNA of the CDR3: TGTGCCAGCAGCTTATCAGGGAAAAATGAAAAACTGTTTTTT.

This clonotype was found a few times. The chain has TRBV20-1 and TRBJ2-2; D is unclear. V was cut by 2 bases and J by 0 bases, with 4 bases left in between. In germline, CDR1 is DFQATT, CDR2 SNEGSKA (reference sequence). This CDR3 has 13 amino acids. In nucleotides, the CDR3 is TGCAGTGCTAGACACTCGAACACCGGGGAGCTGTTTTTT. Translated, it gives CSARHSNTGELFF.

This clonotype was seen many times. The CDR3 here is CASSPPHVYNEQFF. DNA of the CDR3: TGTGCCAGCAGTCCCCCCCATGTGTACAATGAGCAGTTCTTC. The chain employs TRBV12-3 or TRBV12-4 and TRBJ2-1; D is ambiguous. CDR3 size: 14 residues. The germline V and J ends were trimmed by 5 bases and 4 bases, with 12 bases remaining between them.

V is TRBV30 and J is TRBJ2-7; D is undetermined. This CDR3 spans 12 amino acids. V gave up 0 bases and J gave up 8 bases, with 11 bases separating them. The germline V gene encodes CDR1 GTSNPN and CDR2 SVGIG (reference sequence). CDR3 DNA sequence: TGTGCCTGGAGTGTATTAGTGGGGAAGCAGTACTTC. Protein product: CAWSVLVGKQYF.

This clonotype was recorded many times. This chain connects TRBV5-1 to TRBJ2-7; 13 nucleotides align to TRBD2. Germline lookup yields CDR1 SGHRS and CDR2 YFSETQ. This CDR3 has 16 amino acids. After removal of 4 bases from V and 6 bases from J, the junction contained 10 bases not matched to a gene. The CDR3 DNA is TGCGCCAGCAGCGTATACGGGACTAGCGGGAAGGGCGAGCAGTACTTC. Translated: CASSVYGTSGKGEQYF.

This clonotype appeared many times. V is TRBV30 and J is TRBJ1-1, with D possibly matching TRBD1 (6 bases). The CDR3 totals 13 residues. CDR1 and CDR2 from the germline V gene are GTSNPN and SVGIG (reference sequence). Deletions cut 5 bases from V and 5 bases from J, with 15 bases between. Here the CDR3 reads CAWVRGEGTEAFF. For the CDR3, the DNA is TGTGCCTGGGTTAGGGGGGAAGGAACTGAAGCTTTCTTT.

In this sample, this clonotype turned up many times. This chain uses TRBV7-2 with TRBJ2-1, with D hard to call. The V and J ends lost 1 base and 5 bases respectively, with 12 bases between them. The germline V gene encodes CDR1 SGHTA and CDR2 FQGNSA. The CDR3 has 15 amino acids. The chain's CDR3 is CASSLGRVLNNEQFF. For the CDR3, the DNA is TGTGCCAGCAGCTTAGGACGGGTGCTAAACAATGAGCAGTTCTTC.

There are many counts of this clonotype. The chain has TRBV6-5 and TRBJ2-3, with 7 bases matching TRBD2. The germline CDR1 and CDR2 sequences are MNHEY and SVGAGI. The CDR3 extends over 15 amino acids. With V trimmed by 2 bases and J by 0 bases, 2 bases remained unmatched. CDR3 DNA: TGTGCCAGCAGTTACGTTAGCGGGAGCACAGATACGCAGTATTTT. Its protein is CASSYVSGSTDTQYF.

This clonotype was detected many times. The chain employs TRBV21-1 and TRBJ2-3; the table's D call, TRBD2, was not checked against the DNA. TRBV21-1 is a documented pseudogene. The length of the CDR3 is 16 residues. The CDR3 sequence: CASTPPPSGGKGTQYF. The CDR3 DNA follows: TGTGCCAGCACCCCACCTCCTAGCGGGGGGAAGGGAACGCAGTATTTT.

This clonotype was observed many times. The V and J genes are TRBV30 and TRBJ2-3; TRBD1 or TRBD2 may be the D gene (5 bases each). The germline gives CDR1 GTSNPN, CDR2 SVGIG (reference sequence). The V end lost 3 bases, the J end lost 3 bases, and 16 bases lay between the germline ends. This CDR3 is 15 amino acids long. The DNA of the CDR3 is TGTGCCTGGAGGGAAGGGTACGGGGCTACAGATACGCAGTATTTT. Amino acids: CAWREGYGATDTQYF.

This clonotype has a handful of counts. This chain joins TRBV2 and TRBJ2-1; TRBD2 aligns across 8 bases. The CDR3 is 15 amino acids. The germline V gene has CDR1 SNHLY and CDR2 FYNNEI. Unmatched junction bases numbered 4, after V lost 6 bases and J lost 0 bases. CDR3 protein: CASRVAGRSYNEQFF. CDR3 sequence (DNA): TGTGCCAGCAGGGTAGCGGGGCGCTCCTACAATGAGCAGTTCTTC.

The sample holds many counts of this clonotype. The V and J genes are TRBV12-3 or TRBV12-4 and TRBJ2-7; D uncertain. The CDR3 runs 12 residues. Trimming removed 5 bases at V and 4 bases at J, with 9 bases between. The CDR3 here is CASSPAGYEQYF. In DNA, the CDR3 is TGTGCCAGCAGTCCGGCCGGGTACGAGCAGTACTTC.